This T cell receptor (beta chain) was found in a study of beta chain features in type 1 diabetes. The study, taken as a whole, reports: There was a moderate but significant shortening of TCRB CDR3s in all four CD4+ subsets of Type 1 diabetes patients. Sequencing from cDNA could over-represent high-TCR-expressing cells. With patients and controls alike, PCR might favor shorter templates to an equal degree. Within patients, naive, central memory and Treg TCRB repertoires seemed more similar than within healthy donors.

Comment on this clone: As yet, its antigen is unknown.

This CDR3 has 14 residues. From germline, CDR1 is SGDLS and CDR2 YYNGEE. V was pared by 3 bases and J by 5 bases, with 14 bases between. Every bit of the isolated RNA underwent reverse transcription, so sequencing read expressed TCRB transcripts. The protocol was immunoSEQ multiplex PCR, while the TCRdb copy is restricted to in-frame clones and leaves out a portion. The sample lists over 600,000 clones, around 12% seen once, with 0.09% to 0.15% in the top ten. The rearrangement joins TRBV9 to TRBJ2-5; maybe TRBD2 (6 bases). The TCR comes from a man in his thirties or forties with type 1 diabetes. Input material: naive CD4+ T cells from blood. The CDR3 DNA sequence: TGTGCCAGCAGCGGGGACTTCGAGGGGGAGACCCAGTACTTC. Protein: CASSGDFEGETQYF.